This TCR beta chain was documented in a study of shared clonotypes between healthy human individuals (TCRdb year 2020). Background for the entire study: A couple of women and three men aged 18 to 49 years were included in the cohort. Libraries were prepared and TCR repertoires were sequenced by different laboratories using diverse techniques, in order to increase sequencing depth and limit assay-specific biases. Leukapheresis yielded between about 0.94 and 10 billion PBMCs per donor. For each donor, CD4 naive and CD4 memory were each given three plates, CD8 naive was given two plates, and CD8 memory was given one plate. To estimate repertoire size and how much clonotype sharing occurs between individuals, the study deeply sequenced the blood TCR repertoires of about five healthy adults. Study-level results and caveats: Sampling was restricted to blood, and TCR repertoires in tissue are likely to differ from TCR repertoires in blood. Compared with non-shared clonotypes, the clonotypes found in all four sorted-subset donors had higher generation probabilities. Because the study included a small number of donors, the genetic and exposure-history diversity represented was limited. Sharing across several donors was observed for around 5% of naive CD4, 3.5% of naive CD8, roughly 2.4% of memory CD4, and around 0.44% of memory CD8 clonotypes. Naive subsets generally had larger estimated clonotype richness than memory subsets did. Even with the large sequencing depth, rarefaction of the sorted-subset datasets indicated that sequencing was incomplete. Pairwise subsampling led to the expectation that sequencing depth would affect the degree of clonotype sharing among donors.

From a lookup of the germline V gene, CDR1 and CDR2 are SGHDT and YYEEEE. V is reduced by 4 bases and J by 2 bases, leaving a spacing of 13 bases between them. The CDR3 covers 16 residues, taking in both the cysteine and the phenylalanine. Kept here is only the CDR3 DNA, which spans 48 bases and is read in frame from base 1. Regarding this clone: The antigen this receptor binds is unknown. No quality values exist for individual bases; no much larger clone is one base distant.

CD8 naive samples were CD45RO-negative cells positively selected for CCR7, giving a CD45RA+CCR7+ population that excluded TemRA cells. Donors were healthy HIV-negative adults with no recently reported acute infections or vaccinations. Every donor was a Caucasian adult residing in Nashville, Tennessee, USA. Blood was obtained by leukapheresis, after which PBMCs were separated by Ficoll-Histopaque density gradient centrifugation and cryopreserved in liquid nitrogen vapor phase. Analytical flow cytometry was used to check the purity and quantity of every magnetically sorted T cell population. Genomic DNA was isolated from every sorted fraction and measured by UV absorbance on a Nanodrop 2000c. TCR CDR3 regions were amplified from genomic DNA by multiplex PCR using the deep immunoSEQ assay. Extracted genomic DNA from each cell subset was spread evenly across all wells of several immunoSEQ 96-well plates, with each plate serving as a replicate. For sorted subsets, approximately 210 ng of genomic DNA, equivalent to roughly 33,000 T cell genomes, went into each replicate PCR. Purified libraries were measured with a Qubit 3.0 fluorometer, size-checked on a Bioanalyzer 2100, and measured again with the KAPA Library Quantification kit. Every immunoSEQ 96-well plate was sequenced on a dedicated single-read 150-cycle Illumina NextSeq 550 flow cell. The source study handled its data this way. The immunoSEQ output contained only junctional sequences without quality scores, so filtering could not match that applied to full-length reads. Sequences were annotated with PyIR, a Python wrapper for IgBLAST v1.9, using IMGT germline references to assign V/J genes and CDR3. Reads were filtered out if the reads had weak V/J assignments (E-value above 1e-6), no CDR3, stop codons, out-of-frame junctions, or ambiguous translated residues. V3J clonotypes were defined by identical inferred V gene, J gene, and CDR3 amino acid sequence. The percentage overlap between two repertoires was calculated by dividing the number of shared unique clonotypes by the size of the smaller repertoire. Richness of each repertoire was evaluated using RTK rarefaction, the Chao1 estimator, and Recon v2.1 estimates of unobserved clonotypes. Generation probabilities were computed with OLGA for all TCRbeta clonotypes obtained by the gDNA method from several donors. This immuneACCESS table, as held by TCRdb, lists in-frame sequences with V and J called but not all clones. Of the missing ones, under half trace to an unresolved V gene in checked studies; the others have no known cause. The V and J calls and clone size are taken from that table; D and trimming were inferred from the DNA. For this sample there are fewer than 700,000 clones; approximately 95% appear just once. Approximately 0.12% of the sample rests with the top ten.

Specimen: naive CD8+ T cells sorted from blood. This sample's cell subset or site label indicates: CD45RA+CCR7+. This chain joins TRBV5-6 to TRBJ2-6; the D gene is perhaps TRBD1, from 6 matching bases. The TCR sequence derives from a woman between 25 and 40 years old in good health. The CDR3 protein: CASSATTGPGANVLTF. The nucleotide sequence is TGTGCCAGCAGCGCGACCACAGGGCCTGGGGCCAACGTCCTGACTTTC.